These 21 T cell receptor beta chains share one sample of origin, sequenced in a study of CD8 T cells in Susac syndrome. It was with random hexamers that 0.5 to 1 ug RNA was reverse transcribed. TCRdb fed the immunoSEQ multiplex PCR reads into MiXCR, producing one record per CDR3 protein. The sample includes more than 75,000 distinct CDR3 sequences, 94% of them seen just once. The specimen sequenced was CD8+ T cells from PBMCs. These receptors originate from a human donor in good health.

J is TRBJ1-2 and V is TRBV4-1, with TRBD1 matching 8 bases. V lost 4 bases, J lost 4 bases, and 5 bases stayed unmatched. Germline assignment: CDR1 MGHRA and CDR2 YSYEKL. CDR3 length: 14 residues. The CDR3 region has the DNA TGCGCCAGCAGCCCGGTGACAGGGGCCTATGGCTACACCTTC. Its protein is CASSPVTGAYGYTF.

As DNA, the CDR3 is TGCAGTGCTAGAGATAAGGGGACAGTTCACTTTTACAATGAGCAGTTCTTC. Amino acid sequence: CSARDKGTVHFYNEQFF. The chain joins TRBV20-1 to TRBJ2-1, with 7 bases fitting TRBD1. Per germline, CDR1 DFQATT and CDR2 SNEGSKA (reference sequence). V lost 0 bases to trimming and J lost 4 bases; unmatched junction nucleotides: 12. This CDR3 has 17 residues.

The gene calls are TRBV11-2 and TRBJ2-5, with D possibly being TRBD2 (6 bases). Germline V gives CDR1 SGHAT, CDR2 FQNNGV. Trimming pared 3 bases from V and 5 bases from J, leaving 13 bases between. This CDR3 spans 14 amino acids. The CDR3 protein is CASSFLAGRETQYF. In DNA form, the CDR3 reads TGTGCCAGCAGCTTCTTGGCGGGAAGGGAGACCCAGTACTTC.

This chain uses TRBV4-1 with TRBJ2-1; TRBD2 aligns across 11 bases. From germline, CDR1 is MGHRA and CDR2 YSYEKL. The length of the CDR3 is 16 residues. The junction had 10 bases not matched to a gene; V was cut back by 4 bases and J by 8 bases. CDR3 residues: CASSPMSSGGAYEQFF. The CDR3 DNA is TGCGCCAGCAGCCCTATGAGTAGCGGGGGGGCCTATGAGCAGTTCTTC.

The V call is TRBV3-1, the J call TRBJ2-5, with unresolved D. V lost 0 bases, J lost 5 bases, and 13 bases lay in between. The CDR3 runs to 15 residues. Germline values: CDR1 LGHDT, CDR2 YNNKEL (reference sequence). DNA for the CDR3: TGTGCCAGCAGCCAAGATTCTATGGGTGGGGAGACCCAGTACTTC. Its translation is CASSQDSMGGETQYF.

V gene TRBV27 combines with J gene TRBJ2-1, with 8 positions matching TRBD2. CDR1 and CDR2 from the germline V gene are MNHEY and SMNVEV (reference sequence). V lost 2 bases, J lost 6 bases, and 6 bases stayed unmatched. CDR3 length: 15 residues. CDR3 region: CASSLARGGSNEQFF. CDR3 in DNA: TGTGCCAGCAGTTTAGCCCGGGGGGGCAGCAATGAGCAGTTCTTC.

This chain uses TRBV29-1 with TRBJ1-2; TRBD1 agrees at 9 bases. This CDR3 has 15 residues. V lost 3 bases, J lost 8 bases, and 13 bases stayed unmatched. The germline V gene encodes CDR1 SQVTM and CDR2 ANQGSEA. The CDR3 nucleotides read TGCAGCGTTGATACCTGGGACAGGGTGCCAGGGGGCTACACCTTC. This gives the protein CSVDTWDRVPGGYTF.

The rearrangement joins TRBV12-3 or TRBV12-4 to TRBJ1-1, with D perhaps matching TRBD1 (5 bases). The CDR3 is made up of 12 amino acids. Trimming shortened V by 7 bases and J by 8 bases, and 14 bases separated the two germline ends. CDR3 protein: CASTQGADEAFF. The CDR3 nucleotides read TGTGCCAGCACCCAAGGGGCAGACGAAGCTTTCTTT.

The V gene is TRBV7-8, the J gene TRBJ2-3; 7 bases are a match to TRBD2. Looked up from germline, CDR1 is SGHVS and CDR2 is FQNEAQ. V shed 5 bases, J shed 4 bases, and the junction held 15 bases outside the gene matches. This CDR3 contains 17 residues. CDR3 in amino acids: CASSHPPLAVVPDTQYF. The CDR3 DNA follows: TGTGCCAGCAGCCATCCCCCCCTAGCGGTTGTGCCAGATACGCAGTATTTT.

The chain is built from TRBV4-1 and TRBJ1-2; D call uncertain. V was cut by 0 bases and J by 7 bases, with 9 bases left in between. From germline, CDR1 is MGHRA and CDR2 YSYEKL. The CDR3 is made up of 13 amino acids. This CDR3 is CASSQDPRAGYTF. DNA for the CDR3: TGCGCCAGCAGCCAAGATCCGAGGGCTGGCTACACCTTC.

The chain joins TRBV27 to TRBJ2-1; perhaps TRBD2 as D (5 bases). Trimming shortened V by 5 bases and J by 11 bases, and 13 bases separated the two germline ends. The CDR3 consists of 12 residues. Germline CDR1 and CDR2: MNHEY and SMNVEV (reference sequence). CDR3 region: CASSQGLLKQFF. The CDR3 nucleotides are TGTGCCAGCAGTCAAGGACTCCTTAAGCAGTTCTTC.

This chain uses TRBV30 with TRBJ2-5; possible D gene TRBD1, 6 bases. The CDR3 spans 14 residues. V was cut by 6 bases and J by 0 bases, with 14 bases left in between. Germline V gives CDR1 GTSNPN, CDR2 SVGIG (reference sequence). CDR3: CACTGSEYQETQYF. The CDR3 bases are TGTGCCTGCACAGGGTCGGAGTACCAAGAGACCCAGTACTTC.

DNA for the CDR3: TGTGCCTGGATGGGAGGTGGCTACACCTTC. As protein: CAWMGGGYTF. The chain couples TRBV30 to TRBJ1-2; D remains unclear. The CDR3 runs 10 residues. Between the trimmed V and J ends, which lost 4 bases and 7 bases, there was a span of 7 bases. From germline, CDR1 is GTSNPN and CDR2 SVGIG (reference sequence).

The rearrangement joins TRBV9 to TRBJ2-3; the D gene could be TRBD1 or TRBD2 (6 bases each). Germline V lookup: CDR1 SGDLS, CDR2 YYNGEE. The CDR3 spans 15 residues. V was cut by 6 bases and J by 2 bases, with 16 bases left in between. The CDR3 coding sequence is TGTGCCAGCAATAAATACGGGGGCTTCACAGATACGCAGTATTTT. It translates to CASNKYGGFTDTQYF. Looking up the rest from reference TRBV9 and TRBJ2-3 gives the full variable domain: DSGVTQTPKHLITATGQRVTLRCSPRSGDLSVYWYQQSLDQGLQFLIQYYNGEERAKGNILERFSAQQFPDLHSELNLSSLELGDSALYFCASNKYGGFTDTQYFGPGTRLTVL.

V gene TRBV20-1 combines with J gene TRBJ1-5; 12 bases match TRBD1. The CDR3 totals 16 residues. Germline CDR1 DFQATT, CDR2 SNEGSKA (reference sequence). Trimming at V came to 5 bases and at J to 7 bases, leaving 12 bases not matched to a gene. CDR3 in amino acids: CSASRPGQGARQPQHF. CDR3 in DNA: TGCAGTGCTTCACGTCCGGGACAGGGGGCGAGGCAGCCCCAGCATTTT.

The gene calls are TRBV7-9 and TRBJ2-6, with D hard to call. Per germline, CDR1 SEHNR and CDR2 FQNEAQ (reference sequence). CDR3 length: 15 residues. V was clipped by 5 bases and J by 0 bases, with 8 bases between them. This CDR3 is CASSPPVSGANVLTF. In DNA, the CDR3 is TGTGCCAGCAGCCCACCAGTCTCTGGGGCCAACGTCCTGACTTTC.

The chain carries TRBV12-2 and TRBJ2-5; the DNA was not used to check the table's D call, TRBD2. TRBV12-2 is flagged as a pseudogene. The CDR3 runs 17 residues. The CDR3 DNA is TGTGCAAGTCGCTTAGCGCTGCCTAGCGGGAGCCGGGAGACCCAGTACTTC. This gives the protein CASRLALPSGSRETQYF.

This clonotype was counted a single time. The V gene is TRBV4-1, the J gene TRBJ2-7; D not resolved. This CDR3 is 14 amino acids long. Trimming left V 1 base short and J 3 bases short, with 10 bases between. Germline V lookup: CDR1 MGHRA, CDR2 YSYEKL. The CDR3 is CASSQAKISYEQYF. CDR3 in DNA: TGCGCCAGCAGCCAAGCCAAGATAAGCTACGAGCAGTACTTC.

Remarks on this clonotype: At one boundary the junction diverges from the germline segment, which might be a read error. J is TRBJ2-4 and V is TRBV13; D is unclear. CDR3 length equals 12 residues. Germline V gene lookup returns CDR1 PRHDT and CDR2 FYEKMQ (reference sequence). The CDR3 region is CASSLGLSGENF. The CDR3 DNA sequence: TGTGCCAGCAGCTTAGGCCTGAGTGGTGAGAACTTC.

The CDR3, as DNA: TGTGCCAGCAGCCTCGGGACAGCCCTAAACACTGAAGCTTTCTTT. It is translated as CASSLGTALNTEAFF. This rearrangement joins TRBV7-9 to TRBJ1-1; 7 nucleotides match TRBD1. The J segment lost 2 bases and the V segment lost 5 bases, leaving 8 bases of the junction unmatched. The germline gives CDR1 SEHNR, CDR2 FQNEAQ (reference sequence). The CDR3 totals 15 residues.

This chain links TRBV27 with TRBJ2-1, with D tentatively TRBD2 (7 bases). CDR3 length: 11 residues. In germline, CDR1 is MNHEY, CDR2 SMNVEV (reference sequence). The V end lost 8 bases, the J end lost 8 bases, and 10 bases lay between the germline ends. In DNA form, the CDR3 reads TGTGCCAGCCGGGGGGCTGATGAGCAGTTCTTC. Translation gives CASRGADEQFF.